This T cell receptor beta chain was identified during a study of technical replicates of blood from a few donors. Profiled with immunoSEQ multiplex PCR; TCRdb holds only in-frame clones, not every one. Here the sample spans roughly 82,000 clones, nearly 96% being singletons. Germline lookup yields CDR1 SNHLY and CDR2 FYNNEI. The CDR3 consists of 16 residues. This TCR came from a human donor in good health. Input material: T cells isolated from PBMCs. This chain links TRBV2 with TRBJ2-2, with TRBD2 identical over 11 bases. The DNA for the CDR3 is TGTATCTTCCTCCTAGCGGGAGGACGTGACACCGGGGAGCTGTTTTTT. Amino acid sequence: CIFLLAGGRDTGELFF. Supplemented by reference TRBV2 and TRBJ2-2, the full variable domain reads EPEVTQTPSHQVTQMGQEVILRCVPISNHLYFYWYRQILGQKVEFLVSFYNNEISEKSEIFDDQFSVERPDGSNFTLKIRSTKLEDSAMYFCIFLLAGGRDTGELFFGEGSRLTVL.